The present T cell receptor (beta chain) was sequenced within a study of PD-L1 blockade in urothelial cancer. As for the study in general: Males with bladder-origin urothelial cancer constituted most of the 29 patients. Counts from blood samples showed a median of approximately 150,000 T cells.

V lost 2 bases and J 1 base, leaving 12 bases between the germline ends. There are 15 residues in the CDR3. Germline CDR1 SGHRS, CDR2 YFSETQ. Time point defined: peripheral blood 6 weeks after treatment start. Pretreatment and on-treatment blood mononuclear cell samples were taken, totaling between 1 and 8 time points per patient. Synthetic TCR analog templates were added to each PCR reaction. The protocol was immunoSEQ multiplex PCR, while the TCRdb copy is restricted to in-frame clones and leaves out a portion. The data contain some 120,000 clones, roughly 89% of them singletons. This chain connects TRBV5-1 to TRBJ1-1; a weak D match, TRBD1 (6 bases). This receptor was identified in a man between 60 and 75 years old with urothelial cancer. The sequencing used PBMCs, collected around atezolizumab (anti-PD-L1) treatment. CDR3 in amino acids: CASSLQGWGNTEAFF. CDR3 coding DNA: TGCGCCAGCAGCTTACAGGGATGGGGGAACACTGAAGCTTTCTTT.